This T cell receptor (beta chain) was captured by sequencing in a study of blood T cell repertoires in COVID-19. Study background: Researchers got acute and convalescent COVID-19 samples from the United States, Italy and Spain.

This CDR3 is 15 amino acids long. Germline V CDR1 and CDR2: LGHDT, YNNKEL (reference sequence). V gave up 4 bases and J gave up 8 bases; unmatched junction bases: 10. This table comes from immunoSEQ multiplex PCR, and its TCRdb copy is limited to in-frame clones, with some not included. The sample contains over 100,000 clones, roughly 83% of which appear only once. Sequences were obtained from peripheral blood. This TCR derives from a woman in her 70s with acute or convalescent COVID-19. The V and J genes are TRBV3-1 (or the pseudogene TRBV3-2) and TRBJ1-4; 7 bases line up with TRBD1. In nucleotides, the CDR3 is TGTGCCAGCAGCCTTCAAACAGGGGCCGTCGAAAAACTGTTTTTT. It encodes CASSLQTGAVEKLFF.